This T cell receptor beta chain was profiled in a study of blood T cell repertoires in COVID-19. Study background: Samples came from the United States, Italy and Spain, spanning acute and convalescent COVID-19. PBMCs, B-cell-depleted T cells, or T cells were the source of the cDNA or gDNA that made up the material.

The CDR3 loop spans 19 amino acids. Germline V gene lookup returns CDR1 MNHEY and CDR2 SVGEGT. Trimming pared 0 bases from V and 4 bases from J, leaving 19 bases between. Profiling relied on immunoSEQ multiplex PCR, and the TCRdb table lists in-frame clones only, not all of them. The repertoire includes 250,000 or so clones, around 87% of them detected once, and 2% to 2.5% sits in the top ten. The specimen sequenced was peripheral blood. This sequence was found in a woman aged 55-69 years with COVID-19, enrolled during active disease. V is TRBV6-2 or TRBV6-3 and J is TRBJ1-6; no firm D call. The CDR3 DNA is TGTGCCAGCAGTTACTCGAAGAATTATGACCGGGGTTATAATTCACCCCTCCACTTT. It specifies CASSYSKNYDRGYNSPLHF.